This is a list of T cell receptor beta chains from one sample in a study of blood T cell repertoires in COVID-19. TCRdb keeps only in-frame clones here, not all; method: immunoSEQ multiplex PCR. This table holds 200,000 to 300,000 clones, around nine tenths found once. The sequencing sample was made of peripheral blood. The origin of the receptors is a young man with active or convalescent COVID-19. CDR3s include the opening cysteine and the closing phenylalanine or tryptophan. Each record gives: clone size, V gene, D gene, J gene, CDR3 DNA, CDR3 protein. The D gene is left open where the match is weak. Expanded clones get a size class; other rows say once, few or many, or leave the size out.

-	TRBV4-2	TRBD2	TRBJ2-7	TGTGCCAGCAGCCAAGATTTAGGGGCGGGGGGTCACGAGCAGTACTTC	CASSQDLGAGGHEQYF
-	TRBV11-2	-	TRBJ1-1	TGTGCCAGCAGCTTAGGTCTGGGGGCGAGAACTGAAGCTTTCTTT	CASSLGLGARTEAFF
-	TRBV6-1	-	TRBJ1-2	TGTGCCAGCAGTGAAGCGGATTACAGGTCTGGCTACACCTTC	CASSEADYRSGYTF
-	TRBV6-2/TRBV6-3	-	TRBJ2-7	TGTGCCAGCAGTTTTCGACAGTTCTCTATCAAGTTCTACTCCTACGAGCAGTACTTC	CASSFRQFSIKFYSYEQYF
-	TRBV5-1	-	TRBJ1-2	TGCGCCAGCAGCCCTTGGACGGGCAGGGATGGCTACACCTTC	CASSPWTGRDGYTF
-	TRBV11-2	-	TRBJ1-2	TGTGCCAGCAGCCCCGTCAGGGCTCCTAACTATGGCTACACCTTC	CASSPVRAPNYGYTF
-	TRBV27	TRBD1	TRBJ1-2	TGTGCCAGCAGTTTAGGACAGGCGAGCTATGGCTACACCTTC	CASSLGQASYGYTF
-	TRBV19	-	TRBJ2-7	TGTGCCAGTAGCTCCGGCGGCTCCGAGCAGTACTTC	CASSSGGSEQYF
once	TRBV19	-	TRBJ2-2	TGTGCCAGCATGGGGACACCCGCGAACACCGGGGAGCTGTTTTTT	CASMGTPANTGELFF
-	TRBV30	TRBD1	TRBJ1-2	TGTGCCGGACAGGGGGCTGTCTATGGCTACACCTTC	CAGQGAVYGYTF
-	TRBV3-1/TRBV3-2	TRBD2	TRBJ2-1	TGTGCCAGCAGCCTAAGCGGGGGAGGTAATGAGCAGTTCTTC	CASSLSGGGNEQFF